This TCR beta chain came from a study of OX40 agonist ivuxolimab in advanced cancers. On the study more broadly: Prior checkpoint blockade (anti-PD-1, anti-PD-L1 or anti-CTLA-4) was permitted; 35% to 50% had it. Three patients responded partially, comprising one with hepatocellular carcinoma and two with cutaneous melanoma.

In the case of this clone: Its target is unknown.

Clones were sequenced by immunoSEQ multiplex PCR, and TCRdb holds only the in-frame ones, with some missing. The data contain some 42,000 clones, roughly nine tenths of them singletons. Patients were ruled out by autoimmune disease history or systemic immunosuppression. The CDR3 consists of 18 residues. V was trimmed by 4 bases and J by 0 bases, leaving 19 bases between them. Germline CDR1 is SGDLS and CDR2 is YYNGEE. The study, taken as a whole, reports: Partial responders at 0.1-3.0 mg/kg had among the lowest clonal expansion.

This clonotype was sampled from an adult with an advanced solid tumor such as melanoma, head and neck, liver or kidney cancer. Specimen: CD4+ or CD8+ T cells sorted from blood, collected in a trial of the OX40 agonist ivuxolimab. This chain links TRBV9 with TRBJ1-4, with D possibly matching TRBD1 (5 bases). DNA of the CDR3: TGTGCCAGCAGCCCAAGAGGTGGGGGGTTTGCAACTAATGAAAAACTGTTTTTT. This translates into CASSPRGGGFATNEKLFF.